This T cell receptor beta chain was recorded in a study of T cell responses to AZD1222 COVID-19 vaccine. Overall study results and limits: Spike-specific TCR breadth and depth grew following two AZD1222 doses. Across spike, vaccine-associated CD4 TCRs were found, dominant at 160-218 and 743-854. The repertoires were collected only after the peak T cell response. Only a handful of AZD1222 recipients tested seropositive at baseline.

V was cut by 5 bases and J by 0 bases, with 11 bases left in between. The CDR3 is 14 amino acids. CDR1 is SGHVS, CDR2 FNYEAQ, per germline. On this clone: The antigen is not known.

The table came from immunoSEQ multiplex PCR; TCRdb's copy has only in-frame clones and leaves some out. The sample lists tens of thousands of clones, more than 75% occurring once. V gene TRBV7-6 combines with J gene TRBJ2-7, with D perhaps TRBD2 (6 bases). This receptor was taken from an adult in good health. Material: peripheral blood, obtained on day 0 of AZD1222 vaccination. The CDR3 reads CASSHTEGSYEQYF. CDR3 nucleotides: TGTGCCAGCAGCCACACGGAGGGCTCCTACGAGCAGTACTTC.